Listed below are T cell receptor beta chains from one sample, sequenced in a study of cytomegalovirus exposure and HLA in healthy donors. The repertoire was sequenced with immunoSEQ multiplex PCR; TCRdb's copy has only in-frame clones and lacks some. In the table there are 35,000 to 55,000 clones, 50% to 75% of which are singletons. The sequenced sample consisted of PBMCs. The receptor set was obtained from a human donor in good health. Both conserved end residues are part of each CDR3. D genes are given only for firm matches. Expanded clones get a size class; other rows say once, few or many, or leave the size out.

d_gene: -; v_gene: TRBV4-3; j_gene: TRBJ2-1; abundance: -; CDR3aa: CASSPQLGSSYNEQFF; CDR3nt: TGCGCCAGCAGCCCACAGTTGGGGAGCTCCTACAATGAGCAGTTCTTC
d_gene: -; v_gene: TRBV15; j_gene: TRBJ1-5; abundance: -; CDR3aa: CATSGGGLQEQPQHF; CDR3nt: TGTGCCACTTCGGGGGGGGGCCTCCAGGAACAGCCCCAGCATTTT
d_gene: TRBD1; v_gene: TRBV5-1; j_gene: TRBJ2-5; abundance: -; CDR3aa: CASRGTAQETQYF; CDR3nt: TGCGCCAGCAGAGGGACAGCCCAAGAGACCCAGTACTTC
d_gene: TRBD1; v_gene: TRBV6-5; j_gene: TRBJ1-3; abundance: once; CDR3aa: CASSYQGDPGNTIYF; CDR3nt: TGTGCCAGCAGTTATCAGGGGGACCCTGGAAACACCATATATTTT
d_gene: TRBD2; v_gene: TRBV7-7; j_gene: TRBJ2-3; abundance: few; CDR3aa: CASSLDAGGGTDTQYF; CDR3nt: TGTGCCAGCAGCTTAGATGCGGGGGGAGGCACAGATACGCAGTATTTT
d_gene: TRBD1; v_gene: TRBV7-9; j_gene: TRBJ2-7; abundance: -; CDR3aa: CASRGAGGTYEQYF; CDR3nt: TGTGCCAGCAGGGGGGCAGGGGGCACCTACGAGCAGTACTTC
d_gene: -; v_gene: TRBV2; j_gene: TRBJ1-6; abundance: -; CDR3aa: CASTTVHSNSPLHF; CDR3nt: TGTGCCAGCACGACAGTGCACTCTAATTCACCCCTCCACTTT
d_gene: -; v_gene: TRBV29-1; j_gene: TRBJ2-3; abundance: -; CDR3aa: CSVSRFRVPDTQYF; CDR3nt: TGCAGCGTGAGCCGGTTTCGTGTGCCAGATACGCAGTATTTT
d_gene: -; v_gene: TRBV7-2; j_gene: TRBJ1-6; abundance: -; CDR3aa: CASSLLAGNNSPLHF; CDR3nt: TGTGCCAGCAGCTTACTGGCAGGGAATAATTCACCCCTCCACTTT
d_gene: -; v_gene: TRBV29-1; j_gene: TRBJ2-7; abundance: -; CDR3aa: CSVGQMYEQYF; CDR3nt: TGCAGCGTTGGACAGATGTACGAGCAGTACTTC